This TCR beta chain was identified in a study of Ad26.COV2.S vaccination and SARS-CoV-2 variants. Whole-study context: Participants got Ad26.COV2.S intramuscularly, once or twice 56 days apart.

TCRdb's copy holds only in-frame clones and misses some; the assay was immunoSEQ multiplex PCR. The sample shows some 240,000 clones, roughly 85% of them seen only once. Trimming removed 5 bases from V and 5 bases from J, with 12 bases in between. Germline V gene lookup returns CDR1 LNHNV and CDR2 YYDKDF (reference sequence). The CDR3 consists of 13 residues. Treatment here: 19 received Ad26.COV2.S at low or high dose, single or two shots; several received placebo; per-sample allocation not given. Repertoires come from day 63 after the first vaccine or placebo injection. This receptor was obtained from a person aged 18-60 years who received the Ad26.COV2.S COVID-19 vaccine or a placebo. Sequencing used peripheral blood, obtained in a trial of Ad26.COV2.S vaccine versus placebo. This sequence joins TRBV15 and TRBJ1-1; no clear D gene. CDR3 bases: TGTGCCACCAGCGGTACACGGCGTACTGAAGCTTTCTTT. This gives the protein CATSGTRRTEAFF.